This T cell receptor (beta chain) was recorded in a study of technical replicates of blood from four donors. Produced via immunoSEQ multiplex PCR; TCRdb's table is partial and in-frame only. The sample carries over 50,000 clones, approximately 87% recorded once. The sample consisted of PBMCs. This TCR derives from a human donor in good health. Some clones in this sample may be carry-over from other donors' samples.

The DNA for the CDR3 is TGCGCCAGCAGGCCAGGTGGGGGGACGAACACTGAAGCTTTCTTT. Protein sequence: CASRPGGGTNTEAFF. V and J are TRBV5-1 and TRBJ1-1; D is possibly TRBD1 (5 bases). V was pared by 5 bases and J by 1 base, with 15 bases between. CDR1 and CDR2 (germline): SGHRS, YFSETQ. The CDR3 covers 15 residues.